Listed below are T cell receptor beta chains from one sample, sequenced in a study of T cells after posttransplantation cyclophosphamide. Profiled with immunoSEQ multiplex PCR; TCRdb holds only in-frame clones, not every one. The sample yields approximately 47,000 clones, around 91% seen once. Sequencing was performed on PBMCs. The receptors were sampled from a woman aged 50 to 65 in good health and a related stem cell transplant donor. Each CDR3 is given with its conserved first and last residue. Fields, in order: CDR3 length, D gene, V gene, J gene, clone size, CDR3 DNA, CDR3 protein. D genes are given only for firm matches. Expanded clones are given a class, and other clones once, few, many or no size at all.

>12|NA|TRBV28|TRBJ1-1|NA
TGTGCCAGCAGGGCCACCAACACTGAAGCTTTCTTT
CASRATNTEAFF
>18|TRBD1|TRBV7-2|TRBJ2-7|NA
TGTGCCAGCAGTCCCGGGACAGGGAGTTACCCGAGCTCCTACGAGCAGTACTTC
CASSPGTGSYPSSYEQYF
>14|NA|TRBV27|TRBJ2-7|NA
TGTGCCAGCAGTCCCTCCGGGACACCCTACGAGCAGTACTTC
CASSPSGTPYEQYF
>12|TRBD2|TRBV29-1|TRBJ2-1|NA
TGCAGCGCTCTGACTAGCTTCGATGAGCAGTTCTTC
CSALTSFDEQFF
>15|TRBD1|TRBV5-8|TRBJ1-2|NA
TGTGCCAGCAGCTTGGACCCGACAGGGCGCGATGGCTACACCTTC
CASSLDPTGRDGYTF
>15|NA|TRBV9|TRBJ2-1|NA
TGTGCCAGCAGCGTAGTTGGCAGTTCTTACAATGAGCAGTTCTTC
CASSVVGSSYNEQFF
>15|NA|TRBV5-1|TRBJ2-7|NA
TGCGCCAGCAGCCCGGGCTGGGGGGGCCAGGGAGAGCAGTACTTC
CASSPGWGGQGEQYF
>14|NA|TRBV9|TRBJ2-1|NA
TGTGCCAGCAGCGAAGTGGACAGTTCCAATGAGCAGTTCTTC
CASSEVDSSNEQFF
>17|TRBD1|TRBV6-1|TRBJ1-2|NA
TGTGCCAGCAGTGCCTACCGACAGGGAGCCGCTAACTATGGCTACACCTTC
CASSAYRQGAANYGYTF
>15|TRBD2|TRBV6-1|TRBJ2-2|NA
TGTGCCAGCAGTCGGACTAGCGGGACTTCCGGGGAGCTGTTTTTT
CASSRTSGTSGELFF
>15|TRBD2|TRBV30|TRBJ2-3|NA
TGTGCCTGGAGACGACTAGCGGGAAGCACAGATACGCAGTATTTT
CAWRRLAGSTDTQYF
>14|NA|TRBV29-1|TRBJ1-1|NA
TGCAGCGTCCGACTAGGGCGGCAGGGCGGTGAAGCTTTCTTT
CSVRLGRQGGEAFF
>15|TRBD1|TRBV19|TRBJ1-1|NA
TGTGCCAGTAGTATGTCGGCAGGGGGCAACACTGAAGCTTTCTTT
CASSMSAGGNTEAFF
>14|NA|TRBV11-2|TRBJ1-5|once
TGTGCCAGCAGCTTAGGGGGGGGGAATCAGCCCCAGCATTTT
CASSLGGGNQPQHF
>14|TRBD1|TRBV4-1|TRBJ2-7|NA
TGCGCCAGCAGCCCTAGACAGGGAACCTACGAGCAGTACTTC
CASSPRQGTYEQYF
>14|NA|TRBV5-1|TRBJ1-2|once
TGCGCCAGCAGCCCCCGCGGGGGAGAGTATGGCTACACCTTC
CASSPRGGEYGYTF
>15|NA|TRBV11-3|TRBJ2-1|NA
TGTGCCAGCAGCTCCGAGGGGGGGCCAGCGGATGAGCAGTTCTTC
CASSSEGGPADEQFF
>13|TRBD1|TRBV19|TRBJ1-2|NA
TGTGCCAGTAGCGAGGGGGCGCATAATGGCTACACCTTC
CASSEGAHNGYTF
>17|NA|TRBV4-1|TRBJ1-5|NA
TGCGCCAGCAGCCAAGATCGGGACACGGCTTCTCATCAGCCCCAGCATTTT
CASSQDRDTASHQPQHF
>15|TRBD1|TRBV5-1|TRBJ1-2|NA
TGCGCCAGCAGCTTGTATGTAGGGGGCACCTATGGCTACACCTTC
CASSLYVGGTYGYTF
>13|NA|TRBV7-6|TRBJ1-3|NA
TGTGCCAGCAGCCTAGCTACTGAAAACACCATATATTTT
CASSLATENTIYF
>14|TRBD2|TRBV6-6|TRBJ2-2|NA
TGTGCCAGCAGTCAGGGAGGGCGGGGAGGGGAGCTGTTTTTT
CASSQGGRGGELFF
>18|TRBD2|TRBV18|TRBJ2-3|once
TGTGCCAGCTCACCTCAGAACCAACTAGCGGGGGCAGGAGATACGCAGTATTTT
CASSPQNQLAGAGDTQYF
>14|TRBD1|TRBV4-1|TRBJ2-7|NA
TGCGCCAGCAGCCAACGACAGGGTACCGACGAGCAGTACTTC
CASSQRQGTDEQYF
>14|NA|TRBV18|TRBJ1-1|NA
TGTGCCAGCTCACTGAGCAACTTGAACACTGAAGCTTTCTTT
CASSLSNLNTEAFF
>16|TRBD1|TRBV5-1|TRBJ1-1|NA
TGCGCCAGCAGCTTGGGTGGAGGGGGCACGAACACTGAAGCTTTCTTT
CASSLGGGGTNTEAFF
>11|NA|TRBV29-1|TRBJ1-1|NA
TGCAGCGTTGTGGACAGCACTGAAGCTTTCTTT
CSVVDSTEAFF
>16|NA|TRBV9|TRBJ2-3|NA
TGTGCCAGCAGCGTCAAGGGGGGGGCTAATACAGATACGCAGTATTTT
CASSVKGGANTDTQYF
>15|NA|TRBV5-1|TRBJ2-5|NA
TGCGCCAGCAGCTTGGGCTACAGGGCCCTGGAGACCCAGTACTTC
CASSLGYRALETQYF
>15|TRBD2|TRBV6-1|TRBJ2-1|NA
TGTGCCAGCAGTGAACCTAGCGGGGGAGGCAATGAGCAGTTCTTC
CASSEPSGGGNEQFF
>17|NA|TRBV5-6|TRBJ1-1|NA
TGTGCCAGCAGCTTGGGTCTGGGGCTACGAGGGGGCACTGAAGCTTTCTTT
CASSLGLGLRGGTEAFF
>17|TRBD2|TRBV7-7|TRBJ2-2|NA
TGTGCTAGCAGCCTTACTAGCGGGAGTATTTCCGCCGGGGAGCTGTTTTTT
CASSLTSGSISAGELFF
>15|TRBD1|TRBV5-1|TRBJ1-5|once
TGCGCCAGCAGCCTCGGGACAGGAAATTATCAGCCCCAGCATTTT
CASSLGTGNYQPQHF
>15|TRBD1|TRBV7-8|TRBJ1-1|NA
TGTGCCAGCAGGGCGACAGGGGATTGGAACACTGAAGCTTTCTTT
CASRATGDWNTEAFF
>14|NA|TRBV11-2|TRBJ2-7|NA
TGTGCCAGCAGACTCTACGGGAGTGCCCACGAGCAGTACTTC
CASRLYGSAHEQYF
>16|TRBD1|TRBV9|TRBJ1-3|NA
TGTGCCAGCAGCGTAGTTGTCGGACAGGGGATCTACACCATATATTTT
CASSVVVGQGIYTIYF
>15|TRBD2|TRBV7-2|TRBJ2-7|NA
TGTGCCAGCAGCTCAAGGACTAGCGGCCTCTACGAGCAGTACTTC
CASSSRTSGLYEQYF
>14|NA|TRBV9|TRBJ1-1|NA
TGTGCCAGCAGCGGGAGGGGTGGGAACACTGAAGCTTTCTTT
CASSGRGGNTEAFF
>14|NA|TRBV7-9|TRBJ1-1|once
TGTGCCAGCAGCTGGGGGGAGGCCCTCTTTGAAGCTTTCTTT
CASSWGEALFEAFF
>14|TRBD1|TRBV7-8|TRBJ1-2|NA
TGTGCCAGCAGCCCAGACAGGGAGGACTATGGCTACACCTTC
CASSPDREDYGYTF
>15|NA|TRBV11-2|TRBJ2-5|NA
TGTGCCAGCAGCTTCGGGGTTGGCGGCGAAGAGACCCAGTACTTC
CASSFGVGGEETQYF
>15|TRBD1|TRBV11-3|TRBJ1-5|NA
TGTGCCAGCAGCCCCGGGACAGGGGGCAATCAGCCCCAGCATTTT
CASSPGTGGNQPQHF
>13|NA|TRBV7-9|TRBJ2-4|NA
TGTGCCAGCACCTCCGCTGCTTCCCCAACAAAGTACTTC
CASTSAASPTKYF
>15|NA|TRBV21-1|TRBJ2-7|NA
TGTGCCAGCAGCAAAGATAGGGGACAGGACTACGAGCAGTACTTC
CASSKDRGQDYEQYF
>17|TRBD2|TRBV18|TRBJ2-1|NA
TGTGCCAGCTCCTGGCAAAGCGGGGCTACCTCCTACAATGAGCAGTTCTTC
CASSWQSGATSYNEQFF
>16|NA|TRBV18|TRBJ1-4|NA
TGTGCCAGCTCACCACAGCAGGGGACAACTAATGAAAAACTGTTTTTT
CASSPQQGTTNEKLFF
>20|TRBD2|TRBV5-1|TRBJ2-3|NA
TGCGCCAGCAGCCGAGAAGAAGGGACTAGCGGGTTGGCGCGGGCAGATACGCAGTATTTT
CASSREEGTSGLARADTQYF